This T cell receptor (beta chain) was identified during a study of shared clonotypes between healthy human individuals. V lost 0 bases to trimming and J lost 2 bases, with 10 bases between them. Germline values: CDR1 SGHRS, CDR2 YFSETQ. This CDR3 comprises 15 residues. Nashville, Tennessee was home to all donors, who were Caucasian adults. Turning to this clone: Its antigen is currently unknown.

Assay used: immunoSEQ multiplex PCR; TCRdb lists only in-frame clones, some missing. The sample consists of roughly 2.2 million clones, 80% to 95% of them appearing once. Broader study findings: A limitation of the genetic and exposure-history diversity represented arose from few donors.

The V gene is TRBV5-1, the J gene TRBJ2-3, with D possibly being TRBD1 (5 bases). The sample consisted of naive CD4+ T cells from PBMCs. This sample's subset: CD45RA+ positively selected. The TCR was taken from a man younger than 30 in good health. Some clones in this sample may be carry-over from other donors' samples. The CDR3 loop reads CASSLGQMITDTQYF. The CDR3 DNA sequence: TGCGCCAGCAGCTTGGGACAGATGATCACAGATACGCAGTATTTT.